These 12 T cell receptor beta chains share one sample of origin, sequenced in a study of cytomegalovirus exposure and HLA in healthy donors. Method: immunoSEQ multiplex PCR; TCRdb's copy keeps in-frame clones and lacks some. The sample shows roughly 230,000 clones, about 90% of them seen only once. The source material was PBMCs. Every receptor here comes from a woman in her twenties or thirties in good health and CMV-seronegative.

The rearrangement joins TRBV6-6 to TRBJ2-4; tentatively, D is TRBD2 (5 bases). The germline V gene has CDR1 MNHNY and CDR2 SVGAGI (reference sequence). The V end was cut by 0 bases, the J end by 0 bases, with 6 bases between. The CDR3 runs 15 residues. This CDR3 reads CASSYSGLAKNIQYF. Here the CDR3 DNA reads TGTGCCAGCAGTTACTCCGGACTAGCCAAAAACATTCAGTACTTC.

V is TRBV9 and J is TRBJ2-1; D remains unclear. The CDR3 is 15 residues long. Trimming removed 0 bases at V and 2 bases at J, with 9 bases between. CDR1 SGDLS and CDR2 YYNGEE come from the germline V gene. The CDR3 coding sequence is TGTGCCAGCAGCGTAGGCACCGCCGCCTACAATGAGCAGTTCTTC. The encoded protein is CASSVGTAAYNEQFF.

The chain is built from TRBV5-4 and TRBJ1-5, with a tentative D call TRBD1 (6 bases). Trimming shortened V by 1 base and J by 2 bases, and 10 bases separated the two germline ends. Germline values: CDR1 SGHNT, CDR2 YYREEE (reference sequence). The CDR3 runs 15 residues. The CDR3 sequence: CASSLTPGGNQPQHF. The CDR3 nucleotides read TGTGCCAGCAGCTTGACTCCAGGGGGCAATCAGCCCCAGCATTTT.

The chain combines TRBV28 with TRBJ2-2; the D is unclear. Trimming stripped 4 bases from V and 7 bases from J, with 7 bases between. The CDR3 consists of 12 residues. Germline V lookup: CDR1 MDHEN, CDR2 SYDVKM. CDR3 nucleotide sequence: TGTGCCAGCAGTTCTCCCTTCGGGGAGCTGTTTTTT. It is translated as CASSSPFGELFF.

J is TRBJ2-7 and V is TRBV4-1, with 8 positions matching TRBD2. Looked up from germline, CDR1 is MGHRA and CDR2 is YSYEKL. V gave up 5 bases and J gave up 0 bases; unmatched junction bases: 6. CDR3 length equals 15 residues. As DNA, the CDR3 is TGCGCCAGCAGCTTACTAGCGGTGAGCTCCTACGAGCAGTACTTC. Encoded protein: CASSLLAVSSYEQYF.

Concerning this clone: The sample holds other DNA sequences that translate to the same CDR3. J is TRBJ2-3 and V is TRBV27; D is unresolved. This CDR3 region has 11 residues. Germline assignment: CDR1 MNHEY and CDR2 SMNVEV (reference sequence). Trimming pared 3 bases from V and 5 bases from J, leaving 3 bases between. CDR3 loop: CASSFGDTQYF. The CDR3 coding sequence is TGTGCCAGCAGTTTTGGAGATACGCAGTATTTT.

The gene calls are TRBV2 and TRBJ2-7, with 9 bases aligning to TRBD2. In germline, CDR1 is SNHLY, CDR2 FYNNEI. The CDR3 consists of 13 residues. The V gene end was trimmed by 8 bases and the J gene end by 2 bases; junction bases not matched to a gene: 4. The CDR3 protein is CASLASGTYEQYF. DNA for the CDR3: TGTGCCAGCTTGGCTAGCGGGACCTACGAGCAGTACTTC. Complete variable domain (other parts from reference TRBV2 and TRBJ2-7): EPEVTQTPSHQVTQMGQEVILRCVPISNHLYFYWYRQILGQKVEFLVSFYNNEISEKSEIFDDQFSVERPDGSNFTLKIRSTKLEDSAMYFCASLASGTYEQYFGPGTRLTVT.

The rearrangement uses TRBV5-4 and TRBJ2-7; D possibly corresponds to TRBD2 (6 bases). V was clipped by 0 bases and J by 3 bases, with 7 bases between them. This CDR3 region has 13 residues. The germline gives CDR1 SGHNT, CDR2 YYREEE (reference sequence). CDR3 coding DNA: TGTGCCAGCAGCTTGGGGCGGGACTACGAGCAGTACTTC. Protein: CASSLGRDYEQYF.

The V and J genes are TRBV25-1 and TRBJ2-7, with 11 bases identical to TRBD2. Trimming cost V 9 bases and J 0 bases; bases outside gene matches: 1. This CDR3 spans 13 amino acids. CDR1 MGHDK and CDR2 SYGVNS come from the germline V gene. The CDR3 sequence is CASGLAGSYEQYF. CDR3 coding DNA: TGTGCCAGTGGACTAGCGGGCTCCTACGAGCAGTACTTC.

The DNA for the CDR3 is TGTGCCAGCAGCCTCGGACGGACTGAGCAGTTCTTC. This gives the protein CASSLGRTEQFF. This chain joins TRBV9 and TRBJ2-1; D is unclear. The CDR3 is 12 residues long. V was cut by 4 bases and J by 9 bases, with 11 bases left in between. Germline-derived CDR1 and CDR2 are SGDLS and YYNGEE.

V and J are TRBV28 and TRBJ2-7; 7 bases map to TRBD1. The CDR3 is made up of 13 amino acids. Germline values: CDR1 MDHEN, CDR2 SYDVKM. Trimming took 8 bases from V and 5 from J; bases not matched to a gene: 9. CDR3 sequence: CASRQDRDHEQYF. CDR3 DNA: TGTGCCAGCCGGCAAGACAGGGACCACGAGCAGTACTTC.

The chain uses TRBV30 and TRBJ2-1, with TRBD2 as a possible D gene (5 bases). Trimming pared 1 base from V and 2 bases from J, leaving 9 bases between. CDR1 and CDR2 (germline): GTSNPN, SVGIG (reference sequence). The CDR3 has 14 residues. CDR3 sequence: CAWSGGLTYNEQFF. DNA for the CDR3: TGTGCCTGGAGTGGAGGGTTAACCTACAATGAGCAGTTCTTC.